The present T cell receptor beta chain was sequenced within a study of T cell repertoires in cytomegalovirus infection. With regard to this clonotype: Its antigen remains unknown.

This CDR3 is 15 amino acids long. V was pared by 7 bases and J by 8 bases, with 12 bases of the junction left unmatched. TCRdb redid the calling of the reads with MiXCR, one entry per CDR3 protein. Here the sample spans 830,000 or so distinct CDR3 sequences, approximately 32% being singletons. The V call is TRBV12-3 or TRBV12-4, the J call TRBJ2-1, with TRBD1 identical over 9 bases. Sequences were derived from cultured CD8+ T cells from PBMCs, sampled from culture after CMV antigen stimulation. The sequence was collected from a human donor in good health (CMV status not recorded). Some clones in this sample may be carry-over from other donors' samples. CDR3 region: CASTAEWTGVHEQFF. CDR3 in DNA: TGTGCCAGCACCGCAGAATGGACAGGGGTCCATGAGCAGTTCTTC.